This T cell receptor beta chain was retrieved from a study of T cell responses to AZD1222 COVID-19 vaccine (dated by TCRdb to about 2021). Describing the broader study: AZD1222 recipients given second doses at about 4 weeks or at about 12 weeks were pooled, since spike-specific TCR depth and breadth were not found to differ between the two schedules. A total of 233 trial participants underwent TCR sequencing, of whom 207 received two doses of AZD1222 and about 25 received two doses of the MenACWY control vaccine. Enrollment into the trials was organized by age into subgroups of 18-55, 56-69 and 70-plus years, and those subgroups contained approximately 160, 26 and 62 TCR-sequenced participants, respectively. Study-level results and caveats: Because no samples from the day 14 peak response were available, repertoires could be characterized only after the peak T cell response. Most participants were white British and females outnumbered males, and the authors suggested that clonal diversity may have been underestimated. In the small 56-69-year group, the increase in depth fell short of significance, most likely because of low power. The vaccine-associated CD4 TCRs covered the entire spike protein, and the dominant responses fell in regions 160-218 and 743-854. Conclusions about previously exposed vaccinees were limited because only 5 or 6 AZD1222 recipients were SARS-CoV-2 seropositive at baseline. After two AZD1222 doses, spike-specific TCR breadth and depth were significantly higher than at day 0 and than in MenACWY recipients. Reportedly, close to half of the unique spike-specific TCRs recognized epitopes lying outside the regions that are mutated in the B.1.351 and B.1.1.7 variants.

The junction carries 16 bases between V and J, which are trimmed by 0 bases and 10 bases respectively. CDR1 SGHRS and CDR2 YFSETQ were looked up in the germline V gene. The CDR3 measures 15 amino acids from cysteine to phenylalanine. Kept here is only the CDR3 DNA, which spans 45 bases and is read in frame from base 1. The CDR3 regions of human TCRbeta chains were analyzed by immunosequencing. In the source study's methods: TCRs in the repertoires were matched against a reference library of SARS-CoV-2-specific TCRs that had been generated with the MIRA antigen-specificity platform. Breadth meant the fraction of unique TCRs that were SARS-CoV-2-associated, whereas depth meant the fraction of total T cells that were SARS-CoV-2-associated. Using the MIRA data, every spike-specific TCR was mapped to the spike region that the TCR reacted to and assigned to either a CD4 or a CD8 class. Log10-transformed breadth and depth values were compared by one-way ANOVA with Sidak's multiple comparisons tests. Held by TCRdb, this immuneACCESS table contains in-frame sequences only and omits some clones. Under half of the omission traces to an unresolved V gene where checked; the cause of the rest is unknown. V and J calls and clone size follow that table, whereas D and trimming were derived from the DNA. Present in this sample are about 100,000 clones, nearly 95% of which were seen just once. The biggest ten clones account for around 1.7% of the sample.

Of note for this clone: No cognate antigen has been identified for it. No base-level quality is on record; no much larger clone is a single base apart.

The time point label of this sample denotes: baseline before first vaccination. The vaccinee samples were drawn from two UK trials, COV001 and COV002, one of which was a single-blind randomized controlled phase 2/3 trial testing AZD1222 (ChAdOx1 nCoV-19) in healthy adults. Trial participant PBMC samples were collected at day 0 and day 28 after the second dose for TCRbeta chain sequencing. The chain couples TRBV5-1 to TRBJ1-4; no D gene call is confident. The origin of this receptor is an adult in good health. The sequenced sample was peripheral blood, obtained on day 0 of AZD1222 vaccination. The sequenced DNA is TGCGCCAGCAGCTTGGAGTTAGGGCGGCCGGGAAAACTGTTTTTT. This encodes CASSLELGRPGKLFF. The CDR3 plus the reference TRBV5-1 and TRBJ1-4 genes for the other parts give the full variable domain: KAGVTQTPRYLIKTRGQQVTLSCSPISGHRSVSWYQQTPGQGLQFLFEYFSETQRNKGNFPGRFSGRQFSNSRSEMNVSTLELGDSALYLCASSLELGRPGKLFFGSGTQLSVL.